These 19 T cell receptor beta chains share one sample of origin, sequenced in a study of blood T cell repertoires in COVID-19. Sequencing used immunoSEQ multiplex PCR; TCRdb keeps in-frame clones, though not all of them. The sample consists of around 94,000 clones, roughly 84% of them appearing once. The sample comprised peripheral blood. These receptors were collected from a human donor in a cohort sampled during active COVID-19.

The table lists this clone with a few counts. The rearrangement uses TRBV5-4 and TRBJ1-4, with D uncertain. Trimming left V 3 bases short and J 14 bases short, with 14 bases between. This CDR3 has 12 amino acids. Per germline, CDR1 SGHNT and CDR2 YYREEE (reference sequence). CDR3 loop: CASSSGRGALFF. The CDR3 DNA reads as TGTGCCAGCAGCTCCGGTCGGGGAGCGCTGTTTTTT.

The chain links TRBV2 to TRBJ2-3; D not resolved. Germline-derived CDR1 and CDR2 are SNHLY and FYNNEI. V lost 4 bases and J lost 4, with 15 bases in between. The CDR3 is 15 amino acids. The CDR3 is CASSAGSTNADTQYF. The CDR3, as DNA: TGTGCCAGCAGTGCCGGGTCCACGAACGCAGATACGCAGTATTTT.

This clone was seen a single time. The chain recombines TRBV6-5 with TRBJ1-3; a weak D match, TRBD1 (5 bases). Germline V CDR1 and CDR2: MNHEY, SVGAGI. CDR3 length: 13 residues. V was shortened by 6 bases and J by 2 bases, with 8 bases between the two germline ends. The CDR3 loop is CASRLTAGNTIYF. As DNA, the CDR3 is TGTGCCAGCAGGCTGACAGCTGGAAACACCATATATTTT.

V and J are TRBV4-3 and TRBJ1-4, with D possibly TRBD1 on 5 matching bases. CDR3 length: 15 amino acids. Deletions cut 0 bases from V and 4 bases from J, with 9 bases between. The V gene's germline CDR1 is LGHNA and CDR2 YSLEER. CDR3 amino acids: CASSQDTGSNEKLFF. The CDR3 DNA follows: TGCGCCAGCAGCCAAGATACAGGTAGTAATGAAAAACTGTTTTTT.

The gene calls are TRBV16 and TRBJ2-7, with D possibly TRBD1 on 5 matching bases. The CDR3 is made up of 14 amino acids. The ends were cut back, 2 bases at V and 3 bases at J, with 11 bases in the middle. CDR1 and CDR2 (germline): KGHSY, FQNENV. As DNA, the CDR3 is TGTGCCAGCAGCCAAAACAGGAGAAACTACGAGCAGTACTTC. Translated: CASSQNRRNYEQYF. Looking up the rest from reference TRBV16 and TRBJ2-7 gives the full variable domain: GEEVAQTPKHLVRGEGQKAKLYCAPIKGHSYVFWYQQVLKNEFKFLISFQNENVFDETGMPKERFSAKCLPNSPCSLEIQATKLEDSAVYFCASSQNRRNYEQYFGPGTRLTVT.

The chain recombines TRBV7-2 with TRBJ2-2; 9 nucleotides agree with TRBD1. Germline V gene sequence: CDR1 SGHTA, CDR2 FQGNSA. V trimming: 5 bases; J trimming: 9 bases; junction bases outside the gene matches: 10. This CDR3 region has 15 residues. The CDR3 DNA is TGTGCCAGCAGCGACGGACAGGGGAAATTGAGGGAGCTGTTTTTT. It encodes CASSDGQGKLRELFF.

The chain is built from TRBV5-4 and TRBJ2-3; TRBD1 might be the D (6 bases). This CDR3 comprises 14 residues. V was shortened by 4 bases and J by 2 bases, with 11 bases between the two germline ends. The germline V gene encodes CDR1 SGHNT and CDR2 YYREEE (reference sequence). The CDR3 DNA reads as TGTGCCAGCAGCCTGGACAGATACACAGATACGCAGTATTTT. This translates into CASSLDRYTDTQYF.

This chain uses TRBV7-2 with TRBJ2-1, with D possibly TRBD2 on 7 matching bases. This CDR3 is built from 13 residues. The germline V and J ends were trimmed by 1 base and 15 bases, with 16 bases remaining between them. Germline loops: CDR1 SGHTA, CDR2 FQGNSA. The CDR3 loop is CASSLEGGTAGFF. CDR3 bases: TGTGCCAGCAGCTTAGAGGGGGGGACCGCCGGGTTCTTC.

The chain carries TRBV7-8 and TRBJ1-3, with D possibly matching TRBD1 (6 bases). Per the germline V gene, CDR1 is SGHVS and CDR2 is FQNEAQ. This CDR3 spans 16 amino acids. The V end lost 2 bases, the J end lost 0 bases, and 11 bases lay between the germline ends. Here the CDR3 DNA reads TGTGCCAGCAGCTTATGGGACATGAGCTCTGGAAACACCATATATTTT. This gives the protein CASSLWDMSSGNTIYF.

In this sample, this clone turned up a few times. CDR3 region: CASSQGQAPQPQHF. CDR3 bases: TGTGCCAGCAGCCAAGGACAGGCGCCTCAGCCCCAGCATTTT. The chain couples TRBV3-1 (or the pseudogene TRBV3-2) to TRBJ1-5; D might be TRBD1 (6 bases). The CDR3 runs to 14 residues. The germline gives CDR1 LGHDT, CDR2 YNNKEL (reference sequence). The V end lost 1 base, the J end lost 6 bases, and 10 bases lay between the germline ends.

The V call is TRBV7-2, the J call TRBJ1-5; D unclear. This CDR3 spans 12 amino acids. The germline V and J ends were trimmed by 5 bases and 4 bases, with 6 bases remaining between them. In germline, CDR1 is SGHTA, CDR2 FQGNSA. DNA for the CDR3: TGTGCCAGCAGCAATCAGAATCAGCCCCAGCATTTT. Its protein product is CASSNQNQPQHF.

The V and J genes are TRBV5-7 and TRBJ1-4; D not certain. TRBV5-7 is assigned to the ORF class and has an uncertain function. V lost 3 bases and J lost 5, with 11 bases in between. The CDR3 is made up of 14 amino acids. The CDR3 reads CASSWQEDNEKLFF. The CDR3 coding sequence is TGTGCCAGCAGCTGGCAGGAGGACAATGAAAAACTGTTTTTT.

The chain couples TRBV2 to TRBJ1-2; 10 positions match TRBD1. This CDR3 is 15 amino acids long. CDR1 is SNHLY, CDR2 FYNNEI, per germline. With V trimmed by 1 base and J by 3 bases, 2 bases remained unmatched. CDR3 residues: CASSEGQGAYYGYTF. DNA for the CDR3: TGTGCCAGCAGTGAAGGACAGGGGGCCTACTATGGCTACACCTTC.

The table lists this clone with a count of one. The chain recombines TRBV7-2 with TRBJ1-1; a possible D gene is TRBD1 (6 bases). The germline V gene has CDR1 SGHTA and CDR2 FQGNSA. The CDR3 consists of 13 residues. The V and J ends lost 6 bases and 5 bases respectively, with 13 bases between them. Written as DNA, the CDR3 is TGTGCCAGCAGTTCAGGGGCTCGGACTGAAGCTTTCTTT. It specifies CASSSGARTEAFF.

The chain is built from TRBV10-3 and TRBJ1-2; D not certain. The V gene lost 11 bases and the J gene lost 1 base, with 14 bases spanning the gap. Per the germline V gene, CDR1 is ENHRY and CDR2 is SYGVKD. This CDR3 comprises 13 residues. This CDR3 reads CAARQGINYGYTF. The CDR3 DNA is TGTGCCGCCAGGCAAGGAATTAACTATGGCTACACCTTC.

V usage is TRBV15 and J usage is TRBJ1-5, with 8 bases matching TRBD1. Germline V lookup: CDR1 LNHNV, CDR2 YYDKDF (reference sequence). The CDR3 spans 16 residues. With V trimmed by 5 bases and J by 5 bases, 11 bases remained unmatched. CDR3: CATSGQGQVIHQPQHF. Here the CDR3 DNA reads TGTGCCACCAGCGGACAGGGACAGGTTATCCATCAGCCCCAGCATTTT.

This clone was detected only once. The conserved closing phenylalanine or tryptophan is absent in this CDR3, likely reflecting a read error. The chain employs TRBV27 and TRBJ1-2; D ambiguous. The germline CDR1 and CDR2 sequences are MNHEY and SMNVEV (reference sequence). Trimming removed 5 bases from V and 6 bases from J, with 16 bases in between. CDR3 length equals 14 residues. The CDR3 loop reads CASSTGLLRNGYTL. DNA for the CDR3: TGTGCCAGCAGTACCGGACTTTTGAGGAATGGCTACACCCTC.

V gene TRBV6-2 or TRBV6-3 combines with J gene TRBJ1-5, with D possibly matching TRBD1 (5 bases). The CDR3 sequence is 15 residues long. Looked up from germline, CDR1 is MNHEY and CDR2 is SVGEGT. With 2 bases removed from V and 0 bases from J, the gap between germline ends came to 8 bases. Here the CDR3 reads CASSYGGGSNQPQHF. For the CDR3, the DNA is TGTGCCAGCAGTTACGGGGGGGGTAGCAATCAGCCCCAGCATTTT.

The rearrangement joins TRBV5-1 to TRBJ2-5; TRBD2 might be the D (7 bases). V was trimmed by 0 bases and J by 2 bases, leaving 14 bases between them. This CDR3 is built from 16 residues. CDR1 SGHRS and CDR2 YFSETQ come from the germline V gene. CDR3 sequence reads: CASSLGGGGPQETQYF. The DNA for the CDR3 is TGCGCCAGCAGCTTGGGTGGGGGGGGCCCTCAAGAGACCCAGTACTTC.